Given below is one T cell receptor beta chain in context. The data were taken from a study of blood T cell repertoires in COVID-19. The overall study: Some COVID-19 samples were acute and others convalescent; all came from the United States, Italy and Spain.

The CDR3 is 16 residues long. V lost 5 bases, J lost 3 bases, and 11 bases stayed unmatched. CDR1 and CDR2 (germline): SGHNT, YYREEE (reference sequence). Per the original data handling: From reference gene primer amplification, estimates of nucleated cell counts were derived. Only in-frame clones appear in the TCRdb table, and some are missing; sequencing was by immunoSEQ multiplex PCR. The DNA gave D and trimming, while V, J and clone size come from that table. The table records under 250,000 clones, under 90% of them present only once. The chain carries TRBV5-4 and TRBJ2-3, with 8 bases that match TRBD1. The source of this sequence is a woman aged 60-75 years who had recovered from COVID-19. The sequencing input was peripheral blood. The CDR3 spells CASSLGPGGATDTQYF. The CDR3 nucleotides read TGTGCCAGCAGTCTGGGGCCAGGGGGCGCGACAGATACGCAGTATTTT.